Listed below are T cell receptor beta chains from one sample, sequenced in a study of blood T cell repertoires in COVID-19. TCRdb keeps only in-frame clones here, not all; method: immunoSEQ multiplex PCR. This sample has roughly 200,000 clones; roughly 89% occur once, and the top ten carry 0.62%. Sequences were obtained from peripheral blood. The receptors stem from a man aged 45-65 years with acute or convalescent COVID-19. The CDR3 runs from the conserved cysteine through the conserved F or W. The D gene is left open where the match is weak. Only part of the rows carry a size: once, few, many, or a class if the clone is expanded.

cdr3_aa cdr3_nt j_call clone_size v_call d_call
CASSESGLNTGELFF TGTGCCAGCAGTGAAAGCGGCCTCAACACCGGGGAGCTGTTTTTT TRBJ2-2 . TRBV25-1 .
CASSPRGGQRGGPTGELFF TGTGCCAGCAGCCCTAGAGGGGGCCAGCGGGGGGGCCCGACCGGGGAGCTGTTTTTT TRBJ2-2 . TRBV9 TRBD2
CASSKREKLFF TGTGCCAGTAGTAAACGGGAAAAACTGTTTTTT TRBJ1-4 once TRBV19 .
CSVEWQAPYGYTF TGCAGCGTTGAGTGGCAGGCCCCCTATGGCTACACCTTC TRBJ1-2 . TRBV29-1 .
CASKEQSSGNTIYF TGTGCCAGCAAAGAACAGTCCTCTGGAAACACCATATATTTT TRBJ1-3 . TRBV7-8 .
CASSDPAGNTEAFF TGTGCCAGCAGTGATCCCGCGGGGAACACTGAAGCTTTCTTT TRBJ1-1 . TRBV25-1 .
CASSLGGGRQPQHF TGTGCCAGCAGCCTTGGGGGGGGCCGGCAGCCCCAGCATTTT TRBJ1-5 . TRBV11-2 .
CASSLLGVRDTQYF TGTGCCAGCAGCTTGTTAGGGGTTCGAGATACGCAGTATTTT TRBJ2-3 . TRBV7-2 .
CASSRGSTQYF TGTGCCAGCAGTCGGGGATCCACGCAGTATTTT TRBJ2-3 . TRBV12-3/TRBV12-4 .
CASSLGGSGANVLTF TGTGCCAGCAGTTTGGGGGGGTCTGGGGCCAACGTCCTGACTTTC TRBJ2-6 . TRBV28 TRBD2
CASSQGENTEAFF TGTGCCAGCTCACAGGGAGAAAACACTGAAGCTTTCTTT TRBJ1-1 . TRBV18 .
CASSVGGGLGETQYF TGTGCCAGCAGCGTCGGGGGGGGGCTTGGAGAGACCCAGTACTTC TRBJ2-5 . TRBV9 TRBD2
CASGSGQEGEKLFF TGCGCCAGCGGATCGGGACAGGAGGGTGAAAAACTGTTTTTT TRBJ1-4 . TRBV5-1 TRBD1
CASIETGGWNQPQHF TGTGCCAGTATCGAAACAGGGGGCTGGAATCAGCCCCAGCATTTT TRBJ1-5 . TRBV19 TRBD1
CASSQDRGLAATDTQYF TGTGCCAGCAGCCAAGATCGAGGACTAGCGGCCACAGATACGCAGTATTTT TRBJ2-3 . TRBV4-2 TRBD2
CASSQEGGNEQYF TGCGCCAGCAGCCAAGAGGGGGGGAACGAGCAGTACTTC TRBJ2-7 . TRBV4-1 TRBD2
CASSPPSGRDYEQFF TGTGCCAGCTCACCACCTAGCGGGAGGGACTATGAGCAGTTCTTC TRBJ2-1 once TRBV18 TRBD2
CASTSLSSYNEQFF TGTGCCAGCACTTCCTTGAGCTCCTACAATGAGCAGTTCTTC TRBJ2-1 . TRBV27 .
CASSVDSGVYNEQYF TGTGCCAGCAGCGTAGATTCAGGGGTCTATAACGAGCAGTACTTC TRBJ2-7 few TRBV9 .
CASSLGFGQGAYEQYF TGCGCCAGCAGCTTGGGGTTCGGGCAGGGGGCCTACGAGCAGTACTTC TRBJ2-7 . TRBV5-1 TRBD1
CSVAPDQETQYF TGCAGCGTTGCGCCGGACCAAGAGACCCAGTACTTC TRBJ2-5 . TRBV29-1 .
CASSVTGGNANEQFF TGCGCCAGCAGCGTAACAGGGGGGAACGCCAATGAGCAGTTCTTC TRBJ2-1 . TRBV5-1 TRBD1
CASSPTGGNTGELFF TGTGCCAGCAGCCCCACAGGGGGCAACACCGGGGAGCTGTTTTTT TRBJ2-2 . TRBV7-9 TRBD1
CASSPWTGGTDTQYF TGTGCCAGCTCACCCTGGACAGGGGGCACAGATACGCAGTATTTT TRBJ2-3 . TRBV18 TRBD1
CASSLSRGGNQPQHF TGTGCCAGCAGTTTAAGTCGAGGGGGAAATCAGCCCCAGCATTTT TRBJ1-5 . TRBV6-5 .
CASSSTGGGQPQHF TGCGCCAGCAGCTCCACAGGGGGGGGTCAGCCCCAGCATTTT TRBJ1-5 . TRBV5-1 TRBD1